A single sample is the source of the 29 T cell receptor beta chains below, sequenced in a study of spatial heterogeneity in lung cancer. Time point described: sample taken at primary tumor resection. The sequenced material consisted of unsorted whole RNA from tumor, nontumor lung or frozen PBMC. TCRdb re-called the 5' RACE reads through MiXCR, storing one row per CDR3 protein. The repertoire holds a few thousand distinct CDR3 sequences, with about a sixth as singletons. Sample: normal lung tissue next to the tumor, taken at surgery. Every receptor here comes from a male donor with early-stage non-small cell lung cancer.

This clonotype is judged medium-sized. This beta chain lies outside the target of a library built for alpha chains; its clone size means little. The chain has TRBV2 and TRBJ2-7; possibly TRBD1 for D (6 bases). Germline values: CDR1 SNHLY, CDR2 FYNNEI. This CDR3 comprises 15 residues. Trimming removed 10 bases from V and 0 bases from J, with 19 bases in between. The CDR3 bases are TGTGCCACCCAGCCCCGGAACAGGGCCTCCTACGAGCAGTACTTC. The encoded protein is CATQPRNRASYEQYF.

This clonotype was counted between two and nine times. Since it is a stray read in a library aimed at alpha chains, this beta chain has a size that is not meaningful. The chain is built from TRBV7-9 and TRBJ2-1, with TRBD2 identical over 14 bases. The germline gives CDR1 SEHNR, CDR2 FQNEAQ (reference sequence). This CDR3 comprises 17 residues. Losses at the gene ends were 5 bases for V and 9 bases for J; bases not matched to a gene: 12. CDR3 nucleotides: TGTGCCAGCAGCCCTATGGGCGGGACTAGCGGGAGCCTTGAGCAGTTCTTC. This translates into CASSPMGGTSGSLEQFF.

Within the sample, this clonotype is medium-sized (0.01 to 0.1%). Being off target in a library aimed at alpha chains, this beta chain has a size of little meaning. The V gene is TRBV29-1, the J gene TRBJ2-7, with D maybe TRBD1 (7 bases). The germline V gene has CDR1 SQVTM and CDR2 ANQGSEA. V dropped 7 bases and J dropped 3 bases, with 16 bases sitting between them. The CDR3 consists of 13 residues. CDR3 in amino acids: CSAGEGASYEQYF. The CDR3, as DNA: TGCAGCGCGGGAGAGGGGGCAAGCTACGAGCAGTACTTC.

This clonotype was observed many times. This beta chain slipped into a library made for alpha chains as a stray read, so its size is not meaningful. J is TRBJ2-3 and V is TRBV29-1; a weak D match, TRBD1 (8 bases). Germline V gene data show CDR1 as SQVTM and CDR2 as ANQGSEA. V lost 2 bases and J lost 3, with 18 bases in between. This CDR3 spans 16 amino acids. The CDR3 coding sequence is TGCAGCGTTGAACCCTCCACAGGGGGGGGTACAGATACGCAGTATTTT. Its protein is CSVEPSTGGGTDTQYF.

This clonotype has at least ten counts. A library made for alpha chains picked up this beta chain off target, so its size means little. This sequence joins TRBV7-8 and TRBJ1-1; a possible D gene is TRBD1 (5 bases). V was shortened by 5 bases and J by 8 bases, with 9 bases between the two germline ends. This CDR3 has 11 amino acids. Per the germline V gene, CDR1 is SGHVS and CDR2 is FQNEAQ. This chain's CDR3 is CASSPRDEAFF. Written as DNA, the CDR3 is TGTGCCAGCAGCCCCCGGGACGAAGCTTTCTTT. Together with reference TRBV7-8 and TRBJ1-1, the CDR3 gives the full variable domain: GAGVSQSPRYKVAKRGQDVALRCDPISGHVSLFWYQQALGQGPEFLTYFQNEAQLDKSGLPSDRFFAERPEGSVSTLKIQRTQQEDSAVYLCASSPRDEAFFGQGTRLTVV.

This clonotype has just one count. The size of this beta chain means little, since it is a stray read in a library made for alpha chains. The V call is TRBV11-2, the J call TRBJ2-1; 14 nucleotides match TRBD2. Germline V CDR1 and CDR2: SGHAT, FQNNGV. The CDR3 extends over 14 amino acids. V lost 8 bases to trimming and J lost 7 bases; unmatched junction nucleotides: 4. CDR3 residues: CASGTSGGINEQFF. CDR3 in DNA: TGTGCCAGCGGGACTAGCGGGGGTATTAATGAGCAGTTCTTC.

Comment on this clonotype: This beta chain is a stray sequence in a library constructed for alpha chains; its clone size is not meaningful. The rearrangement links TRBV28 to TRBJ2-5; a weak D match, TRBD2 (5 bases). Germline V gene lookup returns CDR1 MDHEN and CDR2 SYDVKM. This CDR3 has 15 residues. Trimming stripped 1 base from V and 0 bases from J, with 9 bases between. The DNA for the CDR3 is TGTGCCAGCAGTTTATCGGGGAACAACCAAGAGACCCAGTACTTC. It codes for CASSLSGNNQETQYF.

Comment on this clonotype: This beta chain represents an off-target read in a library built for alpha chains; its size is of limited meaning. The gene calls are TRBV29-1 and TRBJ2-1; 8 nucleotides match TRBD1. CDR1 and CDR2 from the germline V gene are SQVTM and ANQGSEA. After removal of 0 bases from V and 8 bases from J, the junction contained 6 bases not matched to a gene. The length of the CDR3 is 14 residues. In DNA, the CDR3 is TGCAGCGTTGAAGATCAGGGGGCAAGTGATGAGCAGTTCTTC. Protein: CSVEDQGASDEQFF.

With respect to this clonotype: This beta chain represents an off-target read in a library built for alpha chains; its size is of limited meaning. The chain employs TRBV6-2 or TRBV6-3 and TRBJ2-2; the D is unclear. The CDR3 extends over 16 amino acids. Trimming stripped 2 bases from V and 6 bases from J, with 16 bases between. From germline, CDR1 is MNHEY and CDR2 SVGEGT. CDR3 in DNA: TGTGCCAGCAGTTACGGACCAGTAGGGTTCGCCGGGGAGCTGTTTTTT. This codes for CASSYGPVGFAGELFF.

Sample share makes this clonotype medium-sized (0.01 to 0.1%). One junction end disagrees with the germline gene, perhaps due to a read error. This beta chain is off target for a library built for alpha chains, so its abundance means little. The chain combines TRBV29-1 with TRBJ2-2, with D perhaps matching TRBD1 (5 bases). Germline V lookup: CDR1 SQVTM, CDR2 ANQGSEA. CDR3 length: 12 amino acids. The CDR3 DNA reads TGCAGCGGTGAATGGGGCCCCGGGGAGCTGTTTTTT. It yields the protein CSGEWGPGELFF.

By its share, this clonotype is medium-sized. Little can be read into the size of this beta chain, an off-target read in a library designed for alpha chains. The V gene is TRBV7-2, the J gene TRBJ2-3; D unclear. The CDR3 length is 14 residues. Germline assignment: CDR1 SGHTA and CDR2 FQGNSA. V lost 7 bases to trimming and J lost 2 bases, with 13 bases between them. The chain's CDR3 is CASTPSRSTDTQYF. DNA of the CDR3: TGTGCCAGCACCCCCTCCCGGTCCACAGATACGCAGTATTTT. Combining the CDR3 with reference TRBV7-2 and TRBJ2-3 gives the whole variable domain GAGVSQSPSNKVTEKGKDVELRCDPISGHTALYWYRQSLGQGLEFLIYFQGNSAPDKSGLPSDRFSAERTGGSVSTLTIQRTQQEDSAVYLCASTPSRSTDTQYFGPGTRLTVL.

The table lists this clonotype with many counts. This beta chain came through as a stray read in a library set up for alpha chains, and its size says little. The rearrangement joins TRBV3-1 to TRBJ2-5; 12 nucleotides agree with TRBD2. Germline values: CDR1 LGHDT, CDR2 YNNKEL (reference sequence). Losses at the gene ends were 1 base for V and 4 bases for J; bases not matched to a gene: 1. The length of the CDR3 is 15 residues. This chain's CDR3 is CASSQGLAGAETQYF. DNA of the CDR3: TGTGCCAGCAGCCAAGGACTAGCGGGGGCAGAGACCCAGTACTTC.

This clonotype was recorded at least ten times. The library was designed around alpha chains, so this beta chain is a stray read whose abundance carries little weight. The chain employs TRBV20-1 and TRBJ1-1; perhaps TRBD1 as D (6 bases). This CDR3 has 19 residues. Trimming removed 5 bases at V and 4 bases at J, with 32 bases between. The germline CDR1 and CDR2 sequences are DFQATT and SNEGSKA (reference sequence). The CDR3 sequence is CSAGGPIKGGAQVATEAFF. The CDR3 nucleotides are TGCAGTGCTGGAGGTCCCATAAAGGGGGGGGCGCAGGTGGCCACTGAAGCTTTCTTT.

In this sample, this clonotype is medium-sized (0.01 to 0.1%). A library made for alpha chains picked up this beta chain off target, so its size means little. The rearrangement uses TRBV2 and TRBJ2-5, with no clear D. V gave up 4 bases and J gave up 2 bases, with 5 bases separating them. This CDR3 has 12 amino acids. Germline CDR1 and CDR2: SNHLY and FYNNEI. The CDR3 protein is CASSVSQETQYF. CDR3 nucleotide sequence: TGTGCCAGCAGTGTCAGTCAAGAGACCCAGTACTTC.

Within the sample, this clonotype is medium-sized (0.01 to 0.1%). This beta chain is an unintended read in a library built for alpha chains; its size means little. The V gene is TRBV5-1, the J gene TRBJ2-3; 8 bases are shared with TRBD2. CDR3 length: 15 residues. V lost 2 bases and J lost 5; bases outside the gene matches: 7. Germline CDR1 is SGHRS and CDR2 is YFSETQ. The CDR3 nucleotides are TGCGCCAGCAGCTTAACCGGGGGGGCGGAAGATACGCAGTATTTT. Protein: CASSLTGGAEDTQYF.

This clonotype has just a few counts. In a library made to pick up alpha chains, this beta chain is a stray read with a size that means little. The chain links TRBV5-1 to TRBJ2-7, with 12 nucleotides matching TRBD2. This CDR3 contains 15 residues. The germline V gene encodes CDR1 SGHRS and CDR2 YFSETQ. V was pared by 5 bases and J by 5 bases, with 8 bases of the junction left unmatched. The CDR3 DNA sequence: TGCGCCAGCAGATCGACTAGCGGGAGTGTGGACGAGCAGTACTTC. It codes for CASRSTSGSVDEQYF.

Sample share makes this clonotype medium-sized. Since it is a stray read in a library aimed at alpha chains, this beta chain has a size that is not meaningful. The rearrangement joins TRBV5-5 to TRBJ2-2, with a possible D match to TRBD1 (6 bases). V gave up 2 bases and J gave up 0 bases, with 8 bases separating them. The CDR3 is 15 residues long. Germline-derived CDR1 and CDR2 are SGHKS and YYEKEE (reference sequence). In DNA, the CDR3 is TGTGCCAGCAGCTTCAGACAGGCGAACACCGGGGAGCTGTTTTTT. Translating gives CASSFRQANTGELFF.

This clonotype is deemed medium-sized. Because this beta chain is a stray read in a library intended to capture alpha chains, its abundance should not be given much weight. The CDR3 nucleotides read TGTGCCAGCTCACCGCCCGCGGGAACGGTCAATGAGCAGTTCTTC. Translating gives CASSPPAGTVNEQFF. V usage is TRBV18 and J usage is TRBJ2-1; the D gene is possibly TRBD2 (6 bases). V lost 3 bases and J 6 bases, leaving 15 bases between the germline ends. The germline gives CDR1 KGHSH, CDR2 LQKENI. The CDR3 is made up of 15 amino acids.

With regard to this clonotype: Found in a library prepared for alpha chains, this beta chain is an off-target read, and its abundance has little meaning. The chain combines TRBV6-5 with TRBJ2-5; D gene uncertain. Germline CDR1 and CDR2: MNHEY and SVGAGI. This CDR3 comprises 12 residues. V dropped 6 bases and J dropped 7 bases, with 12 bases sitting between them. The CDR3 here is CASSNVRGTQYF. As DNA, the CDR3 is TGTGCCAGCAGCAACGTGAGAGGGACCCAGTACTTC.

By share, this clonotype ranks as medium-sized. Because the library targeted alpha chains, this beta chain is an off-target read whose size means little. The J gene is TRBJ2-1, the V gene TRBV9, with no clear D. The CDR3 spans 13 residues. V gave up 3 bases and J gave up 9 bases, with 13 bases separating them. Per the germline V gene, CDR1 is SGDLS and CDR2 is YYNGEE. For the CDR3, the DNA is TGTGCCAGCAGCGGTGGGCCAGTCGGTGAGCAGTTCTTC. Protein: CASSGGPVGEQFF.

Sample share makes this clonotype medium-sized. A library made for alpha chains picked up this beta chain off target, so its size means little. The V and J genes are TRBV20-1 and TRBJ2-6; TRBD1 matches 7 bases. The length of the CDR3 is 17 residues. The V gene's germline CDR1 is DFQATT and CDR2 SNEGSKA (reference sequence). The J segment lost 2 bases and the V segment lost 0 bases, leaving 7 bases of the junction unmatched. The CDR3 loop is CSARDRQGEAGANVLTF. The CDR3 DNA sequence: TGCAGTGCTAGAGATCGACAGGGTGAAGCTGGGGCCAACGTCCTGACTTTC.

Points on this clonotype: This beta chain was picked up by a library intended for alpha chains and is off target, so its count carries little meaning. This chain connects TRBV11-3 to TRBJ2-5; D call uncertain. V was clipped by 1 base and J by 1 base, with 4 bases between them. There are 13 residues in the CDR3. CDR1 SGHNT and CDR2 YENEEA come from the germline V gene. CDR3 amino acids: CASSLGVQETQYF. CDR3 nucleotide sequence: TGTGCCAGCAGCTTAGGGGTCCAAGAGACCCAGTACTTC.

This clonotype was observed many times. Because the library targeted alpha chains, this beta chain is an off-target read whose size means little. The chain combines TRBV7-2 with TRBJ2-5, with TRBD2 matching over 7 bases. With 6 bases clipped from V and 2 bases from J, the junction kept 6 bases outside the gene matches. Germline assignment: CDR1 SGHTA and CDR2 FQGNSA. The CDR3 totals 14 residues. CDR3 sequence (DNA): TGTGCCAGCAGACGGGTAGCGGGTCAAGAGACCCAGTACTTC. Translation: CASRRVAGQETQYF. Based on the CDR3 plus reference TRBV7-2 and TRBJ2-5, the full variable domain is GAGVSQSPSNKVTEKGKDVELRCDPISGHTALYWYRQSLGQGLEFLIYFQGNSAPDKSGLPSDRFSAERTGGSVSTLTIQRTQQEDSAVYLCASRRVAGQETQYFGPGTRLLVL.

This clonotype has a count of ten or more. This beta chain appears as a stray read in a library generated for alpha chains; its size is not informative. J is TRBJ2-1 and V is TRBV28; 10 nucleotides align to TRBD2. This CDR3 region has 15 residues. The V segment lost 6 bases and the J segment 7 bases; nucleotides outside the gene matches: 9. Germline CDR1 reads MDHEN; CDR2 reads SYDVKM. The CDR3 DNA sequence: TGTGCCAGCAGCCCGGCTAGCGGGAGTAGAAATGAGCAGTTCTTC. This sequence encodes CASSPASGSRNEQFF. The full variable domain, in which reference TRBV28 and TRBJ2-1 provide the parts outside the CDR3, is DVKVTQSSRYLVKRTGEKVFLECVQDMDHENMFWYRQDPGLGLRLIYFSYDVKMKEKGDIPEGYSVSREKKERFSLILESASTNQTSMYLCASSPASGSRNEQFFGPGTRLTVL.

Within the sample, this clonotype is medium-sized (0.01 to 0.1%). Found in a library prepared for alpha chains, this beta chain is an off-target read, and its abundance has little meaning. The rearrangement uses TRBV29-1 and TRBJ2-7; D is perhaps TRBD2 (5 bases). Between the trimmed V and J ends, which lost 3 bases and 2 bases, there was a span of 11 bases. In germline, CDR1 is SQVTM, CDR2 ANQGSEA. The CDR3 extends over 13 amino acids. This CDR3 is CSVESQTTYEQYF. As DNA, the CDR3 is TGCAGCGTTGAGAGCCAGACTACCTACGAGCAGTACTTC.

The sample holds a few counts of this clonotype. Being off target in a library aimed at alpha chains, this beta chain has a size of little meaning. DNA for the CDR3: TGCGCCAGCAGCTCACTAGGCAATGAGCAGTTCTTC. As protein: CASSSLGNEQFF. The chain employs TRBV5-1 and TRBJ2-1; possible D gene TRBD2, 5 bases. Trimming removed 3 bases from V and 6 bases from J, with 7 bases in between. Germline V gives CDR1 SGHRS, CDR2 YFSETQ. The CDR3 contains 12 residues.

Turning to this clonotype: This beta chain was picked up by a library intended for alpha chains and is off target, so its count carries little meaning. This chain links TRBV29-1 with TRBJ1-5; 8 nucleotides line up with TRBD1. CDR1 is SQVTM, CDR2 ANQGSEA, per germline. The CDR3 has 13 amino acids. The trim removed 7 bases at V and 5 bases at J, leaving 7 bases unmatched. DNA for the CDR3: TGCAGCGCACAAACAGGGGGAGATCAGCCCCAGCATTTT. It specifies CSAQTGGDQPQHF.

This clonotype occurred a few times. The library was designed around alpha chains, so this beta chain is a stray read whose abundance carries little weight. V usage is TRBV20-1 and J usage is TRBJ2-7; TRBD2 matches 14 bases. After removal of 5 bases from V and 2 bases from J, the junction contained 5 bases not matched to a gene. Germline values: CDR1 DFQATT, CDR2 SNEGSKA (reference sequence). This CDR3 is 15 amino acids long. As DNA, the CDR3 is TGCAGTGCTCCCTTGACTAGCGGGAGGGCCTACGAGCAGTACTTC. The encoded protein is CSAPLTSGRAYEQYF.

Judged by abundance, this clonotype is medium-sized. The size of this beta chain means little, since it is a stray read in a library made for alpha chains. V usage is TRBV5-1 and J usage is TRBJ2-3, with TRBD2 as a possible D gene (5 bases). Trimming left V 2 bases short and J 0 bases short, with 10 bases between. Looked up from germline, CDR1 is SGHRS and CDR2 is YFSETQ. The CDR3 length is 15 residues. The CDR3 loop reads CASSLASPSTDTQYF. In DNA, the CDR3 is TGCGCCAGCAGCTTAGCTAGCCCGAGCACAGATACGCAGTATTTT.